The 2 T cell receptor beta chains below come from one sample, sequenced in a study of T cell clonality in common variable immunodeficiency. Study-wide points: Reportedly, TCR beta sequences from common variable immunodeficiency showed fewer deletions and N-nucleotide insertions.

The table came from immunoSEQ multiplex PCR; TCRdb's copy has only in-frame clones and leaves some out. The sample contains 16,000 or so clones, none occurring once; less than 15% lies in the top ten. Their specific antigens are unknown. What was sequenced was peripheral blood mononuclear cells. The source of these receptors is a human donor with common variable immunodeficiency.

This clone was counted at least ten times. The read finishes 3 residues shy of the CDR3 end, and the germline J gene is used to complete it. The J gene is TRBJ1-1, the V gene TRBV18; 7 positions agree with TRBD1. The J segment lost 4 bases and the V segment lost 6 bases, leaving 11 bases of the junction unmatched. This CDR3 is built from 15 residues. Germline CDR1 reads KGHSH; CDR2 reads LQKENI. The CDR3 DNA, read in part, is TGTGCCAGCTCCCTCGGACAGGCGGAAACCACTGAA. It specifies CASSLGQAETTE. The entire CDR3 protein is CASSLGQAETTEAFF.

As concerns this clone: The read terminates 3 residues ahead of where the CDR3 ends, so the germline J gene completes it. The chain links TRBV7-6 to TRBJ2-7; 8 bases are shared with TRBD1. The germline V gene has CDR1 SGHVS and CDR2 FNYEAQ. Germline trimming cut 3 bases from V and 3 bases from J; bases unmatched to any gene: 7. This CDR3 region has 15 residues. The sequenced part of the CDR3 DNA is TGTGCCAGCAGCTTGGACCGGGACAGGTACTACGAG. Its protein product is CASSLDRDRYYE. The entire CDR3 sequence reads CASSLDRDRYYEQYF.